Each of the 12 T cell receptor beta chains below was sequenced from the same sample in a study of T cell changes during pregnancy in multiple sclerosis. Measured with immunoSEQ multiplex PCR; TCRdb has only the in-frame clones, and not every one. The sample has 29,000 or so clones, approximately 89% seen once. The specimen comprised CD8+ T cells from peripheral blood mononuclear cells, sampled after pregnancy. Receptors originate from a female donor with multiple sclerosis, enrolled in a pregnancy study.

The genes are TRBV5-1 and TRBJ1-1, with TRBD1 identical over 7 bases. The CDR3 runs to 14 residues. V shed 1 base, J shed 0 bases, and the junction held 0 bases outside the gene matches. CDR1 SGHRS and CDR2 YFSETQ come from the germline V gene. The CDR3 nucleotides are TGCGCCAGCAGCTTGACAGGGGTGAACACTGAAGCTTTCTTT. It specifies CASSLTGVNTEAFF.

The chain carries TRBV19 and TRBJ2-1; 8 bases fit TRBD2. The CDR3 sequence is 15 residues long. Germline assignment: CDR1 LNHDA and CDR2 SQIVND (reference sequence). J gave up 0 bases and V 3 bases, and 1 base lay outside the gene matches. CDR3 residues: CASSIGRASYNEQFF. CDR3 nucleotides: TGTGCCAGTAGTATCGGGAGGGCCTCCTACAATGAGCAGTTCTTC.

The gene calls are TRBV13 and TRBJ2-4; 14 bases line up with TRBD2. The CDR3 contains 20 residues. CDR1 and CDR2 from the germline V gene are PRHDT and FYEKMQ (reference sequence). V shed 5 bases, J shed 0 bases, and the junction held 12 bases outside the gene matches. The chain's CDR3 is CASSPNRLAGGPLAKNIQYF. CDR3 bases: TGTGCCAGCAGCCCAAACAGACTAGCGGGAGGGCCTCTAGCCAAAAACATTCAGTACTTC.

The chain combines TRBV29-1 with TRBJ2-1, with a tentative D call TRBD2 (6 bases). The germline V gene has CDR1 SQVTM and CDR2 ANQGSEA. The CDR3 runs 12 residues. Trimming took 7 bases from V and 4 from J, leaving 11 bases between them. The CDR3 coding sequence is TGCAGCGGGGGACTTTCGTACAATGAGCAGTTCTTC. It encodes CSGGLSYNEQFF.

The gene calls are TRBV5-5 and TRBJ2-7; 8 nucleotides agree with TRBD2. The CDR3 loop spans 12 amino acids. V was clipped by 4 bases and J by 7 bases; unmatched bases: 4. The germline V gene has CDR1 SGHKS and CDR2 YYEKEE (reference sequence). The CDR3 loop reads CASSPGGQEQYF. CDR3 coding DNA: TGTGCCAGCAGCCCGGGGGGGCAGGAGCAGTACTTC.

The chain is built from TRBV4-1 and TRBJ2-1; no definite D call. Germline CDR1 reads MGHRA; CDR2 reads YSYEKL. The V and J ends lost 7 bases and 8 bases respectively, with 21 bases between them. This CDR3 contains 15 residues. The CDR3 DNA reads TGCGCCAGCAACTACCCTGGTCGATTTTATGATGAGCAGTTCTTC. Translated: CASNYPGRFYDEQFF.

The chain employs TRBV30 and TRBJ2-7; TRBD1 matches 8 bases. Germline CDR1 is GTSNPN and CDR2 is SVGIG (reference sequence). The CDR3 totals 12 residues. With V trimmed by 5 bases and J by 5 bases, 5 bases remained unmatched. The DNA of the CDR3 is TGTGCCTGGTCTGAGACAGGGGACGAGCAGTACTTC. This codes for CAWSETGDEQYF. Looking up the rest from reference TRBV30 and TRBJ2-7 gives the full variable domain: SQTIHQWPATLVQPVGSPLSLECTVEGTSNPNLYWYRQAAGRGLQLLFYSVGIGQISSEVPQNLSASRPQDRQFILSSKKLLLSDSGFYLCAWSETGDEQYFGPGTRLTVT.

The CDR3 here is CASNPGQPYEQYF. CDR3 bases: TGTGCCAGCAATCCGGGACAGCCCTACGAGCAGTACTTC. V is TRBV2 and J is TRBJ2-7; 7 nucleotides align to TRBD1. The CDR3 contains 13 residues. V trimming: 7 bases; J trimming: 2 bases; junction bases outside the gene matches: 5. The germline V gene has CDR1 SNHLY and CDR2 FYNNEI.

V is TRBV30 and J is TRBJ2-1; D perhaps matches TRBD2 (5 bases). Germline CDR1 is GTSNPN and CDR2 is SVGIG (reference sequence). The CDR3 sequence is 12 residues long. V was pared by 1 base and J by 8 bases, with 9 bases between. The CDR3 sequence is CAWSGEGYEQFF. DNA of the CDR3: TGTGCCTGGAGTGGCGAGGGCTATGAGCAGTTCTTC.

V gene TRBV27 combines with J gene TRBJ2-2; TRBD2 agrees at 14 bases. This CDR3 has 18 residues. The germline V gene has CDR1 MNHEY and CDR2 SMNVEV (reference sequence). The V gene end was trimmed by 3 bases and the J gene end by 5 bases; junction bases not matched to a gene: 8. The CDR3: CASSLSGLAGEGTGELFF. DNA of the CDR3: TGTGCCAGCAGTTTGTCGGGACTAGCGGGAGAGGGTACCGGGGAGCTGTTTTTT.

The chain couples TRBV7-9 to TRBJ2-1; 10 nucleotides match TRBD2. The CDR3 is made up of 19 amino acids. J gave up 1 base and V 4 bases, and 13 bases lay outside the gene matches. In germline, CDR1 is SEHNR, CDR2 FQNEAQ (reference sequence). CDR3 nucleotide sequence: TGTGCCAGCAGCTCGGCTAGCGGGAGAATAAGTGGGTCCTACAATGAGCAGTTCTTC. This gives the protein CASSSASGRISGSYNEQFF.

V usage is TRBV18 and J usage is TRBJ2-7; D possibly corresponds to TRBD1 (5 bases). V lost 2 bases and J 5 bases, leaving 13 bases between the germline ends. The germline V gene encodes CDR1 KGHSH and CDR2 LQKENI. CDR3 length: 14 amino acids. CDR3 amino acids: CASSPGIKGNEQYF. The CDR3 DNA is TGTGCCAGCTCACCAGGTATCAAGGGGAACGAGCAGTACTTC.